This TCR beta chain was captured in a study of beta chain features in type 1 diabetes (dated by TCRdb to about 2018). With regard to the full study: Mean age, gender distribution, total cell number and subset yield were not different between patients and healthy donors. A total of some 110 million sorted cells were examined across all samples, and a strong correlation was observed between cell number per subset and RNA yield. Whereas all 30 or so donors provided naive and central memory subsets, regulatory and stem cell-like memory subsets were isolated from just 8 patients and roughly eight healthy donors. The study compared TCRB repertoires of sorted circulating CD4+ T cell subsets between recently diagnosed type 1 diabetes patients and matched healthy donors. Overall results and qualifications from the work: Naive, central memory and regulatory TCRB repertoires appeared more similar among patients than among healthy donors. At VDJ recombination sites, patients with type 1 diabetes made fewer insertions and deleted more nucleotides, a pattern implying thymic rearrangement abnormalities. Shorter templates might have been favored by PCR, but patient and control samples were amplified and corrected together, so both groups would have been affected equally by any skew. Type 1 diabetes patients showed a moderate but significant shortening of TCRB CDR3 length in all four CD4+ subsets. Only small numbers of individuals were included in the HLA sub-analyses, which left unresolved whether HLA type had any influence on TCRB rearrangement. Because cDNA was sequenced instead of genomic DNA, activated cells with high expression could be over-represented, although the groups did not differ in activation or CD3 levels.

All of the isolated RNA was reverse transcribed with the High Capacity cDNA Reverse Transcription Kit, so expressed TCRB transcripts were sequenced. Deep immunoSEQ sequencing was performed on naive, central memory and regulatory T cell samples, with an average of roughly 3.5 million total reads per sample. Sorted cells were lysed in RLT buffer and RNA was extracted with DNase-treated RNeasy Micro or Mini kits, depending on cell number. To prevent cross-contamination, each cell subset was processed individually, whereas patient and healthy donor samples were processed jointly. TCRB sequences were amplified from cDNA with the immunoSEQ multiplex PCR, producing 87-bp fragments spanning the CDR3 region. The amplicons were sequenced using the Illumina HiSeq platform. In the paper's pipeline: PCR bias was corrected computationally using synthetic template baselines, and reads within Hamming distance 2 were collapsed, with unmergeable singletons discarded. By aligning reads against IMGT, V, D and J genes, CDR3 length, and insertions or deletions at six rearrangement sites were assigned. Within each subset, clonotype counts were normalized to sorted cell number, after which true diversity and Gini coefficients were computed with the tcR R package. The overlap coefficient, calculated on TCRB nucleotide sequences, was used to quantify repertoire sharing. Out-of-frame TCRB sequences from naive cells were analyzed as a proxy for the pre-selection repertoire. The clones in this table, taken by TCRdb from immuneACCESS, are in-frame only. Not every clone is retained; where verified, under half of the shortfall comes from an unresolved V gene, and the cause of the rest is unknown. V, J and clone size were drawn from that table, and D and trimming were deduced from the DNA. The sample contains hundreds of thousands of clones, over 12% of them found a single time. The top ten clonotypes cover roughly 0.04% of the sample.

A single peripheral blood draw of approximately 120 mL on average was collected from each donor into heparinised tubes. Using a panel that included CD45RO, CCR7, CD25, CD127, CD95 and CD27, naive, central memory, regulatory and stem cell-like memory CD4+ T cells were sorted on a BD FACSAria II. All sorted populations exceeded 95% purity. PBMCs were isolated right away by Lymphoprep density gradient centrifugation and were stained directly, without culture. Samples were stained and sorted in pairs, with one healthy donor and one patient per experiment, so that batch effects were minimized. About this clone itself: Its antigen remains undetermined. The record has no base qualities; no much larger clone is one base away.

Specimen: naive CD4+ T cells from blood. This sample's cell subset or site label indicates: true naive CD4+ T cells. This clonotype was sampled from a man aged 18 to 30 with type 1 diabetes.

The CDR3 sequence is CAWSVAATNNEQFF. The DNA reads as follows: TGTGCCTGGAGTGTAGCGGCCACAAACAATGAGCAGTTCTTC. Rearrangement joined TRBV30 to TRBJ2-1; the D segment could be TRBD2, given 5 matching bases. The CDR3 has 14 amino acids, counting the end cysteine and phenylalanine. The CDR3 DNA has 42 bases and is translated from base 1. Reading the germline V gene (reference sequence) gives CDR1 GTSNPN and CDR2 SVGIG. The V and J ends are trimmed by 0 bases and 5 bases, leaving 11 bases between them.